One sample yielded the 11 T cell receptor beta chains listed below, sequenced in a study of shared clonotypes between healthy human individuals. Profiled with immunoSEQ multiplex PCR; TCRdb holds only in-frame clones, not every one. Found here are around 1,100,000 clones, 70% to 80% of them singletons; the top ten hold roughly 0.82%. Specimen: memory CD4+ T cells from PBMCs. Subset: CD45RA-negative fraction. Every receptor here comes from a man between 18 and 35 years old in good health. Some clones in this sample may be carry-over from other donors' samples.

This clone was seen more than once but under ten times. The gene calls are TRBV7-9 and TRBJ1-3, with 8 bases that match TRBD1. CDR1 SEHNR and CDR2 FQNEAQ come from the germline V gene (reference sequence). CDR3 length: 16 amino acids. Losses at the gene ends were 1 base for V and 3 bases for J; bases not matched to a gene: 5. CDR3 sequence reads: CASSLDDRGSGNTIYF. The CDR3, as DNA: TGTGCCAGCAGCTTAGATGACAGGGGAAGTGGAAACACCATATATTTT.

In this sample, this clone turned up a few times. The chain is built from TRBV14 and TRBJ2-7; TRBD1 aligns across 12 bases. The CDR3 is 17 residues long. Trimming cost V 6 bases and J 3 bases; bases outside gene matches: 12. CDR1 and CDR2 (germline): SGHDN, FVKESK. The CDR3 here is CASRPNPGTGGLYEQYF. As DNA, the CDR3 is TGTGCCAGCAGGCCAAATCCCGGGACAGGGGGCCTCTACGAGCAGTACTTC.

This clone appeared a single time. The chain employs TRBV19 and TRBJ2-2; 11 nucleotides agree with TRBD2. There are 19 residues in the CDR3. The trim removed 7 bases at V and 7 bases at J, leaving 20 bases unmatched. The germline gives CDR1 LNHDA, CDR2 SQIVND (reference sequence). The chain's CDR3 is CASTPAPSSGRTHRGELFF. The CDR3 bases are TGTGCCAGTACCCCCGCGCCTTCTAGCGGGAGGACGCACCGCGGGGAGCTGTTTTTT.

The chain has TRBV13 and TRBJ2-7; 8 nucleotides agree with TRBD2. The length of the CDR3 is 15 residues. With 5 bases clipped from V and 0 bases from J, the junction kept 6 bases outside the gene matches. Germline V gene sequence: CDR1 PRHDT, CDR2 FYEKMQ (reference sequence). The CDR3 sequence: CASSRSGALSYEQYF. The DNA of the CDR3 is TGTGCCAGCAGCCGTAGCGGGGCGCTCTCCTACGAGCAGTACTTC. Based on the CDR3 plus reference TRBV13 and TRBJ2-7, the full variable domain is AAGVIQSPRHLIKEKRETATLKCYPIPRHDTVYWYQQGPGQDPQFLISFYEKMQSDKGSIPDRFSAQQFSDYHSELNMSSLELGDSALYFCASSRSGALSYEQYFGPGTRLTVT.

The chain recombines TRBV6-5 with TRBJ2-2; unclear D gene. The CDR3 loop spans 13 amino acids. Germline assignment: CDR1 MNHEY and CDR2 SVGAGI. V was shortened by 5 bases and J by 4 bases, with 8 bases between the two germline ends. In DNA, the CDR3 is TGTGCCAGCAGTGTGATGGCCACCGGGGAGCTGTTTTTT. It encodes CASSVMATGELFF.

This chain connects TRBV7-9 to TRBJ1-3, with a weak D call TRBD1 (5 bases). The V end lost 6 bases, the J end lost 2 bases, and 14 bases lay between the germline ends. Germline V lookup: CDR1 SEHNR, CDR2 FQNEAQ (reference sequence). There are 15 residues in the CDR3. DNA of the CDR3: TGTGCCAGCAGGAGGGGCGGAGGAGCTGGAAACACCATATATTTT. Residues: CASRRGGGAGNTIYF. Supplemented by reference TRBV7-9 and TRBJ1-3, the full variable domain reads DTGVSQNPRHKITKRGQNVTFRCDPISEHNRLYWYRQTLGQGPEFLTYFQNEAQLEKSRLLSDRFSAERPKGSFSTLEIQRTEQGDSAMYLCASRRGGGAGNTIYFGEGSWLTVV.

The rearrangement joins TRBV2 to TRBJ2-5, with D uncertain. Between the trimmed V and J ends, which lost 6 bases and 0 bases, there was a span of 11 bases. Germline lookup yields CDR1 SNHLY and CDR2 FYNNEI. This CDR3 region has 14 residues. Here the CDR3 reads CASRADRYQETQYF. The CDR3 DNA reads TGTGCCAGCAGGGCGGATAGGTACCAAGAGACCCAGTACTTC.

The chain carries TRBV29-1 and TRBJ2-1; D is uncertain. The germline gives CDR1 SQVTM, CDR2 ANQGSEA. Trimming removed 6 bases from V and 1 base from J, with 10 bases in between. The CDR3 sequence is 13 residues long. CDR3: CSVRSRSYNEQFF. DNA of the CDR3: TGCAGCGTGCGAAGTAGGTCCTACAATGAGCAGTTCTTC.

The chain links TRBV19 to TRBJ1-5; TRBD1 matches at 9 bases. This CDR3 comprises 18 residues. With V trimmed by 6 bases and J by 1 base, 13 bases remained unmatched. CDR1 and CDR2 from the germline V gene are LNHDA and SQIVND (reference sequence). The CDR3 loop is CASSRPGTGIQSNQPQHF. As DNA, the CDR3 is TGTGCCAGTAGCCGACCGGGGACAGGGATTCAGAGCAATCAGCCCCAGCATTTT.

The rearrangement uses TRBV28 and TRBJ2-7, with 7 nucleotides matching TRBD1. The CDR3 is 15 residues long. CDR1 is MDHEN and CDR2 is SYDVKM in the germline V gene. V dropped 3 bases and J dropped 3; count of bases not matched to a gene: 8. The CDR3 loop reads CASSFIGTASYEQYF. The CDR3 nucleotides read TGTGCCAGCAGTTTTATAGGGACAGCTAGCTACGAGCAGTACTTC.

V gene TRBV4-1 combines with J gene TRBJ1-5, with D hard to call. Trimming cost V 0 bases and J 6 bases, with 9 bases left between them. There are 14 residues in the CDR3. Germline V lookup: CDR1 MGHRA, CDR2 YSYEKL. The CDR3 spells CASSQEPSSQPQHF. CDR3 coding DNA: TGCGCCAGCAGCCAAGAGCCCAGTAGTCAGCCCCAGCATTTT.